The 29 T cell receptor beta chains presented below share a single source sample, sequenced in a study of fetal regulatory T cell absence and autoimmunity. Repertoires were generated with immunoSEQ multiplex PCR, while TCRdb's copy carries only in-frame clones and drops some. The table has 95,000 to 100,000 clones, roughly 70% seen once. Material: pancreas tissue. These receptors were obtained from a male donor with IPEX syndrome.

The chain is built from TRBV28 and TRBJ1-3; D is uncertain. The V and J ends lost 5 bases and 4 bases respectively, with 9 bases between them. CDR3 length: 13 residues. Germline CDR1 is MDHEN and CDR2 is SYDVKM. The DNA of the CDR3 is TGTGCCAGCAGTACCGAGGCGGGAAACACCATATATTTT. Protein sequence: CASSTEAGNTIYF.

The chain employs TRBV7-9 and TRBJ2-7; TRBD1 is a possible D gene (5 bases). The CDR3 is made up of 13 amino acids. Trimming removed 5 bases from V and 3 bases from J, with 11 bases in between. Germline-derived CDR1 and CDR2 are SEHNR and FQNEAQ (reference sequence). CDR3 amino acids: CASSADRRYEQYF. The CDR3 DNA reads TGTGCCAGCAGCGCCGACAGACGCTACGAGCAGTACTTC. Filled out from reference TRBV7-9 and TRBJ2-7, the complete variable domain reads DTGVSQNPRHKITKRGQNVTFRCDPISEHNRLYWYRQTLGQGPEFLTYFQNEAQLEKSRLLSDRFSAERPKGSFSTLEIQRTEQGDSAMYLCASSADRRYEQYFGPGTRLTVT.

CDR3 nucleotide sequence: TGTGCCAGCAGCTTGGGGCACGGGGAGCTGTTTTTT. Protein product: CASSLGHGELFF. The J gene is TRBJ2-2, the V gene TRBV5-6; D remains unclear. Germline lookup yields CDR1 SGHDT and CDR2 YYEEEE. V lost 0 bases to trimming and J lost 7 bases, with 4 bases between them. The CDR3 is made up of 12 amino acids.

The chain links TRBV27 to TRBJ2-1; 7 bases align to TRBD2. The V gene end was trimmed by 0 bases and the J gene end by 0 bases; junction bases not matched to a gene: 2. Germline V CDR1 and CDR2: MNHEY, SMNVEV (reference sequence). CDR3 length equals 16 residues. The DNA for the CDR3 is TGTGCCAGCAGTTTATCGGGGGGGGGCTCCTACAATGAGCAGTTCTTC. Residues: CASSLSGGGSYNEQFF.

The sample holds a few counts of this clone. The chain combines TRBV11-2 with TRBJ2-2, with 11 bases fitting TRBD2. V lost 5 bases to trimming and J lost 7 bases; unmatched junction nucleotides: 12. The germline V gene encodes CDR1 SGHAT and CDR2 FQNNGV. The length of the CDR3 is 17 residues. CDR3 sequence: CASSQGLAAVYGGELFF. In nucleotides, the CDR3 is TGTGCCAGCAGCCAGGGACTAGCGGCAGTGTACGGCGGGGAGCTGTTTTTT.

This chain connects TRBV21-1 to TRBJ2-5; TRBD1, as called in the table, went unchecked against the DNA. TRBV21-1 is listed as a pseudogene. The CDR3 is made up of 11 amino acids. The CDR3 DNA is TGTGCCGCGACAGGGGGAGAGACCCAGTACTTC. Translation gives CAATGGETQYF.

The J gene is TRBJ2-5, the V gene TRBV7-2; 9 bases match TRBD2. From germline, CDR1 is SGHTA and CDR2 FQGNSA. The CDR3 extends over 15 amino acids. V shed 9 bases, J shed 1 base, and the junction held 9 bases outside the gene matches. CDR3 amino acids: CARELSGGPQETQYF. The CDR3 DNA sequence: TGTGCCAGGGAATTGAGCGGGGGGCCCCAAGAGACCCAGTACTTC.

This clone was detected once. The rearrangement uses TRBV5-6 and TRBJ1-2; D is undetermined. The CDR3 is made up of 15 amino acids. Germline loops: CDR1 SGHDT, CDR2 YYEEEE. Trimming cost V 1 base and J 3 bases, with 13 bases left between them. CDR3 sequence: CASSLIDWGDYGYTF. CDR3 nucleotide sequence: TGTGCCAGCAGCTTGATCGATTGGGGTGACTATGGCTACACCTTC.

The chain employs TRBV6-6 and TRBJ1-1; weak D call: TRBD1 (5 bases). Trimming took 7 bases from V and 5 from J, leaving 8 bases between them. There are 11 residues in the CDR3. CDR1 is MNHNY and CDR2 is SVGAGI in the germline V gene (reference sequence). The DNA for the CDR3 is TGTGCCAGCACGGGGGGGACTGAAGCTTTCTTT. This sequence encodes CASTGGTEAFF.

The chain employs TRBV19 and TRBJ1-1; 7 nucleotides match TRBD1. After removal of 6 bases from V and 5 bases from J, the junction contained 9 bases not matched to a gene. CDR3 length: 14 residues. In germline, CDR1 is LNHDA, CDR2 SQIVND (reference sequence). CDR3 sequence: CASSTPRGRTEAFF. As DNA, the CDR3 is TGTGCCAGTAGCACCCCCAGGGGGAGGACTGAAGCTTTCTTT. Supplemented by reference TRBV19 and TRBJ1-1, the full variable domain reads DGGITQSPKYLFRKEGQNVTLSCEQNLNHDAMYWYRQDPGQGLRLIYYSQIVNDFQKGDIAEGYSVSREKKESFPLTVTSAQKNPTAFYLCASSTPRGRTEAFFGQGTRLTVV.

V usage is TRBV11-2 and J usage is TRBJ2-1; weak D call: TRBD2 (7 bases). V lost 2 bases, J lost 10 bases, and 18 bases lay in between. The germline gives CDR1 SGHAT, CDR2 FQNNGV. This CDR3 region has 15 residues. In DNA, the CDR3 is TGTGCCAGCAGCTTAAGGTTCGGGGGGCTGGAGGAGCAGTTCTTC. Its protein is CASSLRFGGLEEQFF.

The chain is built from TRBV15 and TRBJ2-7; 11 nucleotides align to TRBD2. Germline CDR1 reads LNHNV; CDR2 reads YYDKDF (reference sequence). The CDR3 contains 15 residues. After removal of 3 bases from V and 2 bases from J, the junction contained 3 bases not matched to a gene. This CDR3 is CATSSRSGGAYEQYF. The CDR3 DNA follows: TGTGCCACCAGCAGTCGTAGCGGGGGGGCCTACGAGCAGTACTTC.

This chain links TRBV5-6 with TRBJ2-7; 10 nucleotides line up with TRBD1. Germline CDR1 and CDR2: SGHDT and YYEEEE. V shed 4 bases, J shed 1 base, and the junction held 14 bases outside the gene matches. The CDR3 covers 18 residues. This CDR3 reads CASSGPGTGVVFSYEQYF. The CDR3 nucleotides are TGTGCCAGCAGCGGACCCGGGACAGGGGTGGTCTTTTCCTACGAGCAGTACTTC. Full variable domain (remainder filled in from reference TRBV5-6 and TRBJ2-7): DAGVTQSPTHLIKTRGQQVTLRCSPKSGHDTVSWYQQALGQGPQFIFQYYEEEERQRGNFPDRFSGHQFPNYSSELNVNALLLGDSALYLCASSGPGTGVVFSYEQYFGPGTRLTVT.

The chain couples TRBV18 to TRBJ1-1, with D uncertain. CDR1 KGHSH and CDR2 LQKENI come from the germline V gene. Trimming took 6 bases from V and 3 from J, leaving 8 bases between them. There are 12 residues in the CDR3. The CDR3 nucleotides read TGTGCCAGCTCGGGTCGGTACACTGAAGCTTTCTTT. This codes for CASSGRYTEAFF.

Note on this clone: Other DNA sequences from this sample encode an identical CDR3 as well. The rearrangement links TRBV4-1 to TRBJ2-1; no reliable D call. Germline V lookup: CDR1 MGHRA, CDR2 YSYEKL. The CDR3 is 12 amino acids. Trimming cost V 1 base and J 7 bases, with 5 bases left between them. CDR3 sequence (DNA): TGCGCCAGCAGCCAAGTTGGGAATGAGCAGTTCTTC. Protein: CASSQVGNEQFF.

J is TRBJ2-2 and V is TRBV30, with a weak D call TRBD2 (6 bases). Looked up from germline, CDR1 is GTSNPN and CDR2 is SVGIG (reference sequence). With 2 bases removed from V and 5 bases from J, the gap between germline ends came to 15 bases. CDR3 size: 15 residues. The DNA for the CDR3 is TGTGCCTGGAGTTCGGTGGAGGGTCCAACCGGGGAGCTGTTTTTT. Translating gives CAWSSVEGPTGELFF. Supplemented by reference TRBV30 and TRBJ2-2, the full variable domain reads SQTIHQWPATLVQPVGSPLSLECTVEGTSNPNLYWYRQAAGRGLQLLFYSVGIGQISSEVPQNLSASRPQDRQFILSSKKLLLSDSGFYLCAWSSVEGPTGELFFGEGSRLTVL.

The chain carries TRBV10-3 and TRBJ1-5, with 9 bases that match TRBD1. The CDR3 loop spans 17 amino acids. From germline, CDR1 is ENHRY and CDR2 SYGVKD. The junction had 13 bases not matched to a gene; V was cut back by 10 bases and J by 0 bases. The CDR3, as DNA: TGTGCCACCCATTCCGGACAGGGGTCATATAGCAATCAGCCCCAGCATTTT. This codes for CATHSGQGSYSNQPQHF.

This clone is categorized as medium-sized (0.01 to 0.1%). The chain combines TRBV19 with TRBJ2-7, with 7 bases lining up with TRBD2. The CDR3 contains 15 residues. With V trimmed by 1 base and J by 1 base, 4 bases remained unmatched. CDR1 and CDR2 from the germline V gene are LNHDA and SQIVND (reference sequence). CDR3 sequence (DNA): TGTGCCAGTAGTATAGCTTCGGGGGGTTCCTACGAGCAGTACTTC. Translated, it gives CASSIASGGSYEQYF. The full variable domain, its missing parts supplied by reference TRBV19 and TRBJ2-7, is DGGITQSPKYLFRKEGQNVTLSCEQNLNHDAMYWYRQDPGQGLRLIYYSQIVNDFQKGDIAEGYSVSREKKESFPLTVTSAQKNPTAFYLCASSIASGGSYEQYFGPGTRLTVT.

V gene TRBV2 combines with J gene TRBJ2-3; TRBD1 might be the D (6 bases). V was pared by 9 bases and J by 2 bases, with 12 bases between. Germline V gives CDR1 SNHLY, CDR2 FYNNEI. The CDR3 spans 13 residues. The CDR3 bases are TGTGCCAGTCTCCGGGACAACACAGATACGCAGTATTTT. This encodes CASLRDNTDTQYF.

This clone was seen just once. V usage is TRBV7-9 and J usage is TRBJ1-6, with D perhaps TRBD1 (6 bases). Per the germline V gene, CDR1 is SEHNR and CDR2 is FQNEAQ (reference sequence). The ends were cut back, 1 base at V and 8 bases at J, with 12 bases in the middle. CDR3 length: 15 amino acids. In nucleotides, the CDR3 is TGTGCCAGCAGCTTAGAACCAGGGGCATATTCACCCCTCCACTTT. This gives the protein CASSLEPGAYSPLHF.

With regard to this clone: This sample includes further DNA sequences coding for the same CDR3. The chain couples TRBV5-6 to TRBJ2-7; D not resolved. Trimming removed 2 bases from V and 4 bases from J, with 4 bases in between. The CDR3 has 11 amino acids. Germline V CDR1 and CDR2: SGHDT, YYEEEE. CDR3 bases: TGTGCCAGCAGCTTCTCATACGAGCAGTACTTC. This codes for CASSFSYEQYF.

The sample holds one count of this clone. This chain uses TRBV1 with TRBJ2-5; TRBD2 was called by the table and not checked on the DNA. TRBV1 is tagged as a pseudogene. The CDR3 runs 22 residues. The CDR3 protein is CTSSQVLAGPQPSPHHRETQYF. DNA for the CDR3: TGCACCAGCAGCCAAGTACTAGCGGGGCCGCAGCCCAGCCCCCATCACCGCGAGACCCAGTACTTC.

This rearrangement joins TRBV30 to TRBJ2-7, with 7 bases aligning to TRBD2. The CDR3 has 13 residues. Germline CDR1 is GTSNPN and CDR2 is SVGIG (reference sequence). The V gene end was trimmed by 5 bases and the J gene end by 1 base; junction bases not matched to a gene: 5. The CDR3 DNA is TGTGCCTGGGAAAGCGGGAAATCCTACGAGCAGTACTTC. Residues: CAWESGKSYEQYF.

This clone was detected only a few times. The chain is built from TRBV7-9 and TRBJ1-6; possible D gene TRBD1, 5 bases. Trimming took off 3 bases at V and 6 bases at J, with 18 bases between the two ends. Germline assignment: CDR1 SEHNR and CDR2 FQNEAQ (reference sequence). The CDR3 spans 17 residues. CDR3 region: CASSLGPSPVGNSPLHF. The CDR3 coding sequence is TGTGCCAGCAGCTTGGGGCCCAGCCCAGTGGGTAATTCACCCCTCCACTTT.

As DNA, the CDR3 is TGTGCCAGCGCGACTAGCGGGTGGGAGACCCAGTACTTC. Protein product: CASATSGWETQYF. The chain recombines TRBV2 with TRBJ2-5; 10 positions agree with TRBD2. The CDR3 is 13 residues long. V trimming: 8 bases; J trimming: 5 bases; junction bases outside the gene matches: 5. The germline V gene has CDR1 SNHLY and CDR2 FYNNEI.

This chain links TRBV27 with TRBJ2-7, with D perhaps TRBD2 (7 bases). The CDR3 is 15 amino acids. Germline CDR1 is MNHEY and CDR2 is SMNVEV (reference sequence). V was pared by 6 bases and J by 7 bases, with 22 bases between. The CDR3 sequence is CASSRGPRGGKEQYF. For the CDR3, the DNA is TGTGCCAGCAGCAGAGGACCGAGGGGGGGTAAAGAGCAGTACTTC.

V is TRBV23-1 and J is TRBJ1-2, with a weak D call TRBD1 (5 bases). TRBV23-1 is an open reading frame, and its role is uncertain. CDR3 length: 15 residues. Trimming took 7 bases from V and 3 from J, leaving 18 bases between them. CDR3 in DNA: TGCGCCAGCACCCTCCGGGACCGCCTTGACTATGGCTACACCTTC. It yields the protein CASTLRDRLDYGYTF.

This chain joins TRBV5-6 and TRBJ1-1; D not certain. Germline CDR1 and CDR2: SGHDT and YYEEEE. The V end lost 2 bases, the J end lost 0 bases, and 8 bases lay between the germline ends. The length of the CDR3 is 14 residues. Here the CDR3 reads CASSFEPMNTEAFF. In DNA form, the CDR3 reads TGTGCCAGCAGCTTTGAACCGATGAACACTGAAGCTTTCTTT.

The CDR3 here is CASSVRRGSYNEQFF. The CDR3 nucleotides read TGTGCCAGCAGTGTACGCAGGGGCTCCTACAATGAGCAGTTCTTC. This sequence joins TRBV6-4 and TRBJ2-1, with D perhaps matching TRBD1 (6 bases). This CDR3 is built from 15 residues. Germline loops: CDR1 MRHNA, CDR2 SNTAGT. V was cut by 4 bases and J by 0 bases, with 10 bases left in between.